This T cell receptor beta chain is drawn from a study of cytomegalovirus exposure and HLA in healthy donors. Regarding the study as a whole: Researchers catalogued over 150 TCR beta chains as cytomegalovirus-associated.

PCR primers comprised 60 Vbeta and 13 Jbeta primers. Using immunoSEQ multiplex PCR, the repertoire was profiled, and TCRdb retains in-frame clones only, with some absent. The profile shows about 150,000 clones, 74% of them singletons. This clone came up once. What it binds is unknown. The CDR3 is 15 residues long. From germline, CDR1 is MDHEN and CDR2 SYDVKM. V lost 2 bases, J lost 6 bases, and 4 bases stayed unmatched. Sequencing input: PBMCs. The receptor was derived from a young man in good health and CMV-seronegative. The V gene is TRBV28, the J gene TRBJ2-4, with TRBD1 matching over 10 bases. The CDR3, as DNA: TGTGCCAGCAGTTTAATAGGACAGGGGGTAAACATTCAGTACTTC. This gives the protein CASSLIGQGVNIQYF. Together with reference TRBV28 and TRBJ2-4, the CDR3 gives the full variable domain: DVKVTQSSRYLVKRTGEKVFLECVQDMDHENMFWYRQDPGLGLRLIYFSYDVKMKEKGDIPEGYSVSREKKERFSLILESASTNQTSMYLCASSLIGQGVNIQYFGAGTRLSVL.